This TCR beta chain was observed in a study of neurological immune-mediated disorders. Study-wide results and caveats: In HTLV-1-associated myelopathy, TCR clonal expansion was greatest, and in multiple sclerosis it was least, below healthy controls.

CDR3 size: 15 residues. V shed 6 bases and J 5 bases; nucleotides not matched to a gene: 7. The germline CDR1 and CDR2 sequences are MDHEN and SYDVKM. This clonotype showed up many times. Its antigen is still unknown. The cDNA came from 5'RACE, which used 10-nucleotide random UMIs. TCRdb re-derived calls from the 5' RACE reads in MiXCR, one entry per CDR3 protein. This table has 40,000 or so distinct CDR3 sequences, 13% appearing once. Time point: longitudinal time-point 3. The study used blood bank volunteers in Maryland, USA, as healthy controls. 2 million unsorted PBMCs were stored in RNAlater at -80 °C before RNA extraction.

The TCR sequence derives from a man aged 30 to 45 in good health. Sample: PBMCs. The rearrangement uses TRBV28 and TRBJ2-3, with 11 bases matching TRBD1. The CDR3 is CASSGRTGGLDTQYF. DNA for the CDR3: TGTGCCAGCAGCGGGCGGACAGGGGGCTTAGATACGCAGTATTTT.